Following are 17 T cell receptor beta chains from one sample sequenced in a study of T cells in localized non-small cell lung cancer. The repertoire was sequenced with immunoSEQ multiplex PCR; TCRdb's copy has only in-frame clones and lacks some. In the table there are under 70,000 clones, more than 80% of which are singletons. The source was peripheral blood, collected before any cancer treatment. The origin of the receptors is a woman aged 40 to 75 with stage I lung adenocarcinoma.

This clone was found a few times. The chain combines TRBV2 with TRBJ2-5, with TRBD2 matching 9 bases. Germline V gene lookup returns CDR1 SNHLY and CDR2 FYNNEI. V was pared by 5 bases and J by 5 bases, with 12 bases of the junction left unmatched. This CDR3 comprises 16 residues. The CDR3 nucleotides are TGTGCCAGCAGTCTGGAAGCGGGGGGCGGAATGGAGACCCAGTACTTC. Protein sequence: CASSLEAGGGMETQYF.

Written as DNA, the CDR3 is TGTGCCAGCAGCTTACGAGGAGGGGTCGAAAATCAGCCCCAGCATTTT. Translated: CASSLRGGVENQPQHF. The chain carries TRBV7-8 and TRBJ1-5; D perhaps matches TRBD1 (5 bases). V shed 2 bases and J shed 4 bases, with 15 bases lying between them. The CDR3 has 16 residues. Germline assignment: CDR1 SGHVS and CDR2 FQNEAQ.

Regarding this clone: The junction does not match germline at one end; this may be a read error. The same CDR3 is also encoded by other DNA sequences in this sample. The chain recombines TRBV18 with TRBJ1-6, with 7 positions matching TRBD1. The CDR3 length is 16 residues. Germline V lookup: CDR1 KGHSH, CDR2 LQKENI. The CDR3 sequence: CASSPLDREVNSPLHF. The CDR3 region has the DNA TGTGCCAGCTCACCCCTCGACAGGGAAGTTAATTCGCCCCTCCACTTT.

This sequence joins TRBV19 and TRBJ2-3; 9 positions agree with TRBD1. The V segment lost 5 bases and the J segment 2 bases; nucleotides outside the gene matches: 8. Per germline, CDR1 LNHDA and CDR2 SQIVND (reference sequence). The CDR3 sequence is 16 residues long. CDR3 sequence: CASSALTGGTTDTQYF. The DNA for the CDR3 is TGTGCCAGTAGTGCCCTGACAGGGGGTACCACAGATACGCAGTATTTT. Drawing the rest from reference TRBV19 and TRBJ2-3, the complete variable domain is DGGITQSPKYLFRKEGQNVTLSCEQNLNHDAMYWYRQDPGQGLRLIYYSQIVNDFQKGDIAEGYSVSREKKESFPLTVTSAQKNPTAFYLCASSALTGGTTDTQYFGPGTRLTVL.

The CDR3 here is CASSQPTGGSTEAFF. The CDR3 nucleotides read TGCGCCAGCAGCCAACCCACGGGGGGAAGCACTGAAGCTTTCTTT. The chain carries TRBV4-1 and TRBJ1-1, with D perhaps matching TRBD1 (5 bases). Trimming stripped 2 bases from V and 4 bases from J, with 14 bases between. The germline CDR1 and CDR2 sequences are MGHRA and YSYEKL. This CDR3 has 15 residues.

The chain has TRBV29-1 and TRBJ1-4; 8 nucleotides align to TRBD1. Germline V CDR1 and CDR2: SQVTM, ANQGSEA. V was pared by 5 bases and J by 7 bases, with 3 bases of the junction left unmatched. The CDR3 runs 12 residues. The CDR3 sequence is CSVQGASEKLFF. CDR3 sequence (DNA): TGCAGCGTTCAGGGGGCGAGTGAAAAACTGTTTTTT.

The chain employs TRBV7-2 and TRBJ1-2, with D possibly TRBD1 on 5 matching bases. Germline V gene data show CDR1 as SGHTA and CDR2 as FQGNSA. This CDR3 has 12 amino acids. The V and J ends lost 5 bases and 7 bases respectively, with 11 bases between them. The CDR3 bases are TGTGCCAGCAGCCCTGGGCAGGGTGGCTACACCTTC. It specifies CASSPGQGGYTF.

V usage is TRBV2 and J usage is TRBJ2-7; D unresolved. Germline CDR1 is SNHLY and CDR2 is FYNNEI. The CDR3 is 13 amino acids. The V gene lost 3 bases and the J gene lost 6 bases, with 12 bases spanning the gap. In DNA, the CDR3 is TGTGCCAGCAGTGACAGAGTCCTAGGCGAGCAGTACTTC. This sequence encodes CASSDRVLGEQYF.

The J gene is TRBJ1-4, the V gene TRBV5-5; a possible D gene is TRBD1 (5 bases). The V and J ends lost 2 bases and 8 bases respectively, with 13 bases between them. Germline values: CDR1 SGHKS, CDR2 YYEKEE (reference sequence). This CDR3 is built from 14 residues. The DNA for the CDR3 is TGTGCCAGCAGCTTAAGGGACCGCATGGAAAAACTGTTTTTT. Translation gives CASSLRDRMEKLFF.

This rearrangement joins TRBV5-6 to TRBJ1-2; 10 positions match TRBD1. With 3 bases clipped from V and 4 bases from J, the junction kept 9 bases outside the gene matches. This CDR3 is 16 amino acids long. The V gene's germline CDR1 is SGHDT and CDR2 YYEEEE. Here the CDR3 reads CASSSPRDRGIYGYTF. The CDR3 region has the DNA TGTGCCAGCAGCTCTCCCCGGGACAGGGGAATCTATGGCTACACCTTC.

V and J are TRBV7-6 and TRBJ1-3; D remains ambiguous. From germline, CDR1 is SGHVS and CDR2 FNYEAQ. With 2 bases removed from V and 2 bases from J, the gap between germline ends came to 4 bases. CDR3 length: 13 residues. This CDR3 is CASSLTAGNTIYF. CDR3 nucleotide sequence: TGTGCCAGCAGCTTAACTGCTGGAAACACCATATATTTT. Variable domain in full (rest from reference TRBV7-6 and TRBJ1-3): GAGVSQSPRYKVTKRGQDVALRCDPISGHVSLYWYRQALGQGPEFLTYFNYEAQQDKSGLPNDRFSAERPEGSISTLTIQRTEQRDSAMYRCASSLTAGNTIYFGEGSWLTVV.

This chain connects TRBV20-1 to TRBJ2-7; 8 positions agree with TRBD1. CDR1 is DFQATT and CDR2 is SNEGSKA in the germline V gene (reference sequence). V shed 5 bases, J shed 6 bases, and the junction held 0 bases outside the gene matches. The CDR3 loop spans 10 amino acids. CDR3: CSADRGEQYF. In nucleotides, the CDR3 is TGCAGTGCTGACAGGGGCGAGCAGTACTTC.

This clone was counted once. The chain links TRBV29-1 to TRBJ2-7, with no clear D. Deletions cut 5 bases from V and 0 bases from J, with 11 bases between. Per germline, CDR1 SQVTM and CDR2 ANQGSEA. CDR3 length equals 13 residues. The CDR3 region is CSVFIVNSYEQYF. The DNA for the CDR3 is TGCAGCGTTTTTATAGTTAACTCCTACGAGCAGTACTTC.

In this sample, this clone turned up a few times. The rearrangement joins TRBV4-3 to TRBJ1-2; TRBD1 aligns across 9 bases. The germline CDR1 and CDR2 sequences are LGHNA and YSLEER. The CDR3 runs 15 residues. The junction had 4 bases not matched to a gene; V was cut back by 1 base and J by 4 bases. This chain's CDR3 is CASSQVTGGGYGYTF. The CDR3 DNA is TGCGCCAGCAGCCAAGTTACAGGGGGCGGCTATGGCTACACCTTC.

The chain links TRBV6-6 to TRBJ1-1; D gene ambiguous. Germline V gene sequence: CDR1 MNHNY, CDR2 SVGAGI (reference sequence). This CDR3 has 14 amino acids. With 6 bases removed from V and 1 base from J, the gap between germline ends came to 12 bases. In nucleotides, the CDR3 is TGTGCCAGCAGCCTTAGGTTCCCGAACACTGAAGCTTTCTTT. Protein product: CASSLRFPNTEAFF.

The chain uses TRBV30 and TRBJ1-6, with D uncertain. CDR3 length: 13 amino acids. Per the germline V gene, CDR1 is GTSNPN and CDR2 is SVGIG (reference sequence). With 4 bases removed from V and 7 bases from J, the gap between germline ends came to 11 bases. The CDR3 DNA sequence: TGTGCCTGGAAAACTGATTGGAATTCACCCCTCCACTTT. This translates into CAWKTDWNSPLHF.

CDR3 loop: CASSLRQGAEAFF. CDR3 bases: TGTGCCAGCAGCTTGAGACAGGGGGCTGAAGCTTTCTTT. The V gene is TRBV5-4, the J gene TRBJ1-1; 9 bases match TRBD1. The CDR3 totals 13 residues. V was clipped by 1 base and J by 6 bases; unmatched bases: 1. CDR1 is SGHNT and CDR2 is YYREEE in the germline V gene (reference sequence).